The 12 T cell receptor beta chains below come from one sample, sequenced in a study of T cell clonality in common variable immunodeficiency. Some clones are missing from TCRdb's copy, which holds only in-frame ones; the method was immunoSEQ multiplex PCR. Sampling found 35,000 to 55,000 clones, none seen once. Material: peripheral blood mononuclear cells. These receptors originate from a person between 18 and 75 years old in good health.

This clone was recorded many times. The DNA ends 3 residues before the CDR3 does, and the rest of the CDR3 is filled in from the germline J gene. V usage is TRBV7-3 and J usage is TRBJ2-1; D is perhaps TRBD2 (6 bases). This CDR3 is 15 amino acids long. Between the trimmed V and J ends, which lost 2 bases and 1 base, there was a span of 9 bases. Germline assignment: CDR1 SGHTA and CDR2 FQGTGA. CDR3 in amino acids: CASSLRGISYNEQFF. CDR3 DNA, as far as it was read: TGTGCCAGCAGCTTACGCGGGATTTCCTACAATGAG.

This clone has ten or more counts. The read is 3 residues too short to cover the CDR3 end, so that end is filled in from the germline J gene. This sequence joins TRBV18 and TRBJ2-7, with 9 bases matching TRBD1. The length of the CDR3 is 15 residues. V gave up 2 bases and J gave up 1 base; unmatched junction bases: 3. Germline CDR1 is KGHSH and CDR2 is LQKENI. The CDR3 spells CASSPAGTGSYEQYF. CDR3 DNA (partial): TGTGCCAGCTCACCAGCCGGGACAGGGTCCTACGAG.

The table lists this clone with many counts. The CDR3 end falls 3 residues outside the read, so it is completed with the germline J gene. V is TRBV20-1 and J is TRBJ2-7; 16 nucleotides match TRBD2. CDR3 length: 14 amino acids. The germline CDR1 and CDR2 sequences are DFQATT and SNEGSKA (reference sequence). This CDR3 is CSGTSGRDLNEQYF. CDR3 bases read: TGCAGCGGGACTAGCGGGAGGGATCTTAACGAG.

This clone showed up many times. The CDR3 end is not reached by the read, which stops 3 residues before it; the germline J gene fills it in. This rearrangement joins TRBV5-4 to TRBJ2-1; possible D gene TRBD1, 5 bases. V was shortened by 4 bases and J by 0 bases, with 11 bases between the two germline ends. In germline, CDR1 is SGHNT, CDR2 YYREEE (reference sequence). The CDR3 sequence is 15 residues long. The CDR3 loop is CASSQTASSYNEQFF. The sequenced CDR3 bases are TGTGCCAGCAGCCAGACAGCCAGCTCCTACAATGAG.

This clone was found many times. The CDR3 loop is CSARDGGPTDWYQETQYF. Incomplete CDR3 DNA: TGCAGTGCTAGAGATGGTGGGCCGACAGACTGGTACCAAGAGACC. The V call is TRBV20-1, the J call TRBJ2-5, with D perhaps TRBD1 (5 bases). The CDR3 goes on 3 residues after the read ends, and that part is filled in from the germline J gene. V lost 0 bases and J lost 0, with 20 bases in between. Germline CDR1 is DFQATT and CDR2 is SNEGSKA (reference sequence). The CDR3 loop spans 18 amino acids.

This clone was counted at least ten times. The read ends 3 residues shy of where the CDR3 ends; the end is completed using the germline J gene. This chain links TRBV5-1 with TRBJ1-2; D gene ambiguous. Germline V gene lookup returns CDR1 SGHRS and CDR2 YFSETQ. V lost 2 bases, J lost 4 bases, and 15 bases lay in between. This CDR3 comprises 15 residues. The CDR3 sequence: CASSLGGKNTYGYTF. The part of the CDR3 DNA that was read is TGCGCCAGCAGCTTAGGCGGGAAGAATACCTATGGC.

This clone was recorded at least ten times. The sequence runs out 3 residues before the end of the CDR3; the remainder is reconstructed from the germline J gene. The chain recombines TRBV5-6 with TRBJ2-5, with TRBD1 matching over 8 bases. The V gene's germline CDR1 is SGHDT and CDR2 YYEEEE. The CDR3 sequence is 13 residues long. Losses at the gene ends were 5 bases for V and 5 bases for J; bases not matched to a gene: 5. CDR3 DNA (partial): TGTGCCAGCAGTCGGACAGGGTACGAGACC. Translating it yields CASSRTGYET. The complete CDR3 sequence is CASSRTGYETQYF.

This clone was counted at least ten times. The CDR3 is cut off 3 residues early in the read; its end comes from the germline J gene. This chain links TRBV30 with TRBJ2-6; no clear D gene. Germline values: CDR1 GTSNPN, CDR2 SVGIG (reference sequence). Deletions cut 2 bases from V and 1 base from J, with 12 bases between. The CDR3 contains 16 residues. CDR3 bases read: TGTGCCTGGAGTCCGGCCAGGCTTTCTGGGGCCAACGTC. It specifies CAWSPARLSGANV. The CDR3 in full is CAWSPARLSGANVLTF.

In its sample, this clone was seen many times. The read ends 3 residues before the CDR3 terminus; that terminus is restored from the germline J gene. The chain links TRBV5-4 to TRBJ2-7; D unclear. The V gene's germline CDR1 is SGHNT and CDR2 YYREEE (reference sequence). The CDR3 spans 14 residues. The V end lost 0 bases, the J end lost 2 bases, and 9 bases lay between the germline ends. Incomplete CDR3 DNA: TGTGCCAGCAGCTTGGACTCAAGCGCCTACGAG. Translation: CASSLDSSAYE. The entire CDR3 protein reads CASSLDSSAYEQYF.

At least ten counts were recorded for this clone. The sequenced fragment ends 3 residues before the CDR3 boundary, so the rest is inferred from the germline J gene. J is TRBJ1-2 and V is TRBV5-1; D remains ambiguous. Trimming removed 2 bases from V and 3 bases from J, with 5 bases in between. The CDR3 runs 12 residues. Germline CDR1 SGHRS, CDR2 YFSETQ. The CDR3 loop reads CASSFADYGYTF. The sequenced part of the CDR3 DNA is TGCGCCAGCAGCTTCGCAGACTATGGC. The full variable domain, rest sourced from reference TRBV5-1 and TRBJ1-2, is KAGVTQTPRYLIKTRGQQVTLSCSPISGHRSVSWYQQTPGQGLQFLFEYFSETQRNKGNFPGRFSGRQFSNSRSEMNVSTLELGDSALYLCASSFADYGYTFGSGTRLTVV.

This clone appeared many times. The CDR3 end is not reached by the read, which stops 3 residues before it; the germline J gene fills it in. The chain recombines TRBV5-1 with TRBJ2-1, with 7 bases aligning to TRBD1. Germline-derived CDR1 and CDR2 are SGHRS and YFSETQ. The CDR3 runs 14 residues. The V segment lost 0 bases and the J segment 9 bases; nucleotides outside the gene matches: 6. The CDR3 DNA, read in part, is TGCGCCAGCAGCTTGGAGGGGGCTAAGGGTGAG. This gives the protein CASSLEGAKGE. The entire CDR3 protein is CASSLEGAKGEQFF.

This clone was counted ten times or more. The read is 3 residues too short to cover the CDR3 end, so that end is filled in from the germline J gene. The chain uses TRBV6-1 and TRBJ1-3; no definite D call. Germline CDR1 reads MNHNS; CDR2 reads SASEGT. The CDR3 spans 14 residues. Trimming stripped 2 bases from V and 8 bases from J, with 13 bases between. CDR3 loop: CASSESPVRDTIYF. The part of the CDR3 DNA that was read is TGTGCCAGCAGTGAATCGCCAGTAAGGGACACC.